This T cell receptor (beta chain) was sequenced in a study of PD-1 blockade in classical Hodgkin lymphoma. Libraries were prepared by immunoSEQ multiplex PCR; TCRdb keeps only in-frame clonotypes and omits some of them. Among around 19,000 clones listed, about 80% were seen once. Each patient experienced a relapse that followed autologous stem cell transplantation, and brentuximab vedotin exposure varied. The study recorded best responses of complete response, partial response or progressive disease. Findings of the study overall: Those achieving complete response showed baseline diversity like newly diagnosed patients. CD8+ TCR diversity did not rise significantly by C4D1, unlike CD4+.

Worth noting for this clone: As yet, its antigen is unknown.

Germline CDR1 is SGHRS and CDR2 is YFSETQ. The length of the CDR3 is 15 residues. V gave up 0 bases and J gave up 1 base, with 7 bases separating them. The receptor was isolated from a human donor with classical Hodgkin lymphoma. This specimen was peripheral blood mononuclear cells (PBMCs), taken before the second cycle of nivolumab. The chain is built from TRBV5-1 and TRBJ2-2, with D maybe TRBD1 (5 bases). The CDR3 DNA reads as TGCGCCAGCAGCTTGGTGGACAAGAACACCGGGGAGCTGTTTTTT. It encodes CASSLVDKNTGELFF.